Listed below are T cell receptor beta chains from one sample, sequenced in a study of beta chain features in type 1 diabetes. Sequenced by immunoSEQ multiplex PCR; TCRdb stores in-frame clones only, minus some. This table holds almost 350,000 clones, around 9.7% found once. Sample: central memory CD4+ T cells from blood. The receptors stem from a man aged 25 to 45 with type 1 diabetes. The CDR3 runs from the conserved cysteine through the conserved F or W.

J: TRBJ2-1; V: TRBV4-1; CDR3: CASSNMGLAGVHEQFF
J: TRBJ2-1; V: TRBV2; CDR3: CASSPLAGGSNEQFF
J: TRBJ2-2; V: TRBV4-3; CDR3: CASSQDAQNTGELFF
J: TRBJ2-2; V: TRBV5-5; CDR3: CASSSTLGLAGELFF
J: TRBJ1-6; V: TRBV5-1; CDR3: CASSPGTGRNSPLHF
J: TRBJ1-4; V: TRBV5-1; CDR3: CASSPGTGGEKLFF
J: TRBJ1-1; V: TRBV10-3; CDR3: CAISQAGNTEAFF
J: TRBJ2-3; V: TRBV2; CDR3: CASSAGDGNTDTQYF
J: TRBJ1-2; V: TRBV6-5; CDR3: CASSYAGTNYGYTF
J: TRBJ2-5; V: TRBV27; CDR3: CASSLTGETQYF
J: TRBJ2-7; V: TRBV2; CDR3: CASSRQGGHEQYF
J: TRBJ2-3; V: TRBV11-2; CDR3: CASSFLTDTQYF
J: TRBJ2-6; V: TRBV27; CDR3: CASSRGSSGANVLTF
J: TRBJ2-3; V: TRBV6-6; CDR3: CASSYLGATTDTQYF
J: TRBJ2-7; V: TRBV19; CDR3: CASSGLGPRSSYEQYF
J: TRBJ2-5; V: TRBV7-9; CDR3: CASSEQGPETQYF
J: TRBJ1-1; V: TRBV2; CDR3: CASSDEWNTEAFF
J: TRBJ1-5; V: TRBV5-6; CDR3: CASSRQGAHQPQHF
J: TRBJ2-5; V: TRBV7-2; CDR3: CASSFDRGETQYF
J: TRBJ2-3; V: TRBV2; CDR3: CASRRIQRGSDTQYF
J: TRBJ1-2; V: TRBV19; CDR3: CASRLGDGYTF
J: TRBJ2-1; V: TRBV6-1; CDR3: CASSWSSYNEQFF
J: TRBJ2-5; V: TRBV7-2; CDR3: CASSSVLAGGIETQYF
J: TRBJ2-2; V: TRBV4-3; CDR3: CASSQGLAGTGTGELFF
J: TRBJ1-2; V: TRBV29-1; CDR3: CSVSDSSSFYGYTF
J: TRBJ1-1; V: TRBV27; CDR3: CASSFDWATEAFF
J: TRBJ2-3; V: TRBV10-3; CDR3: CAIRGPLAPDTQYF
J: TRBJ2-7; V: TRBV7-2; CDR3: CASTPPGLEHEQYF
J: TRBJ2-5; V: TRBV4-3; CDR3: CASSLTGRGQETQYF
J: TRBJ2-1; V: TRBV7-2; CDR3: CASKGQSENNEQFF
J: TRBJ2-5; V: TRBV7-6; CDR3: CASSPPQGRQYF
J: TRBJ2-1; V: TRBV19; CDR3: CASSTGGQGAREQFF
J: TRBJ2-3; V: TRBV5-1; CDR3: CASSSTGGAGDTQYF
J: TRBJ2-5; V: TRBV5-1; CDR3: CASSSLGGAGTQYF
J: TRBJ2-5; V: TRBV20-1; CDR3: CSAPTWETQYF
J: TRBJ1-5; V: TRBV30; CDR3: CAWRAPSVGAYQPQHF
J: TRBJ2-7; V: TRBV5-1; CDR3: CASSLDGTAASYEQYF
J: TRBJ2-5; V: TRBV30; CDR3: CAWSAGRETQYF
J: TRBJ1-2; V: TRBV2; CDR3: CASSGTGTEYGYTF
J: TRBJ2-5; V: TRBV5-1; CDR3: CASSLQGEGETQYF
J: TRBJ2-2; V: TRBV18; CDR3: CASSPPSGGNTGELFF
J: TRBJ2-7; V: TRBV7-2; CDR3: CASSLVGEQYF
J: TRBJ1-2; V: TRBV7-9; CDR3: CACPRDRGSNYGYTF
J: TRBJ1-6; V: TRBV7-2; CDR3: CASSLDPNGSPLHF
J: TRBJ2-1; V: TRBV6-5; CDR3: CASSSGQGPGEQFF
J: TRBJ2-3; V: TRBV6-5; CDR3: CATRAGEADTQYF
J: TRBJ2-3; V: TRBV11-3; CDR3: CASSPGLASDTQYF
J: TRBJ2-7; V: TRBV28; CDR3: CASSSPRGARDEQYF
J: TRBJ2-5; V: TRBV19; CDR3: CASSIDLRGETQYF
J: TRBJ2-5; V: TRBV28; CDR3: CASSLGGAETQYF
J: TRBJ1-1; V: TRBV11-3; CDR3: CASSLGSGTNTEAFF
J: TRBJ1-1; V: TRBV10-3; CDR3: CAIKFSERRGEAFF
J: TRBJ1-5; V: TRBV7-2; CDR3: CASAQSVNQPQHF
J: TRBJ2-7; V: TRBV27; CDR3: CASSVSSGGPYEQYF